This record concerns one TCR beta chain sequence. The data are from a study of blood T cell repertoires in COVID-19. Profiling relied on immunoSEQ multiplex PCR, and the TCRdb table lists in-frame clones only, not all of them. The repertoire consists of 70,000 or so clones, with 75% occurring once and the leading ten covering roughly 20%. This CDR3 contains 16 residues. Germline CDR1 LNHDA, CDR2 SQIVND (reference sequence). V was pared by 3 bases and J by 3 bases, with 17 bases between. The sequence came from a man between 65 and 85 years old with acute or convalescent COVID-19. The J gene is TRBJ2-5, the V gene TRBV19; D may be TRBD2 (5 bases). The sample comprised peripheral blood. In DNA, the CDR3 is TGTGCCAGTAGTATCGGCTGGAGTGGAGGTGAAGAGACCCAGTACTTC. Amino acid sequence: CASSIGWSGGEETQYF.